A selection of T cell receptor beta chains follows, all from one sample in a study of blood T cell repertoires in COVID-19. Repertoires were generated with immunoSEQ multiplex PCR, while TCRdb's copy carries only in-frame clones and drops some. The sample shows about 140,000 clones, 79% of them seen only once. The sequenced material came from peripheral blood. These receptors came from a man between 60 and 75 years old with acute or convalescent COVID-19. The CDR3 runs from the conserved cysteine through the conserved F or W. D genes are given only for firm matches. The listing skips clone size in some rows; elsewhere it reads once, few, many or a size class.

14	TRBV4-3	once	TRBJ2-2	TRBD2	TGCGCCAGCAGCCAACGGCGGGAGTACGGGGAGCTGTTTTTT	CASSQRREYGELFF
14	TRBV28	.	TRBJ1-1	TRBD1	TGTGCCAGCAGTCCGGGACAGGGAAACACTGAAGCTTTCTTT	CASSPGQGNTEAFF
15	TRBV7-8	.	TRBJ2-5	TRBD2	TGTGCCAGCAGCTTTGGGGCGGGAGGCTCGGAGACCCAGTACTTC	CASSFGAGGSETQYF
16	TRBV9	.	TRBJ1-4	.	TGTGCCAGCAGCGTAGGGCAGTTTGCAACTAATGAAAAACTGTTTTTT	CASSVGQFATNEKLFF
13	TRBV30	.	TRBJ2-7	.	TGTGCCTGGGTAGACAGTGGCTCCTACGAGCAGTACTTC	CAWVDSGSYEQYF
20	TRBV19	few	TRBJ1-5	TRBD1	TGTGCCAGTAAGACAAGGTTTCCCGGGACAGGCTCCTCGATCAATCAGCCCCAGCATTTT	CASKTRFPGTGSSINQPQHF
15	TRBV6-5	once	TRBJ1-1	.	TGTGCCAGCAGAGACCGCCCGGGAGGCTACACTGAAGCTTTCTTT	CASRDRPGGYTEAFF
17	TRBV19	few	TRBJ2-7	.	TGTGCCAGTAGTATCCTCTGGACAGATCATTTCTCCTACGAGCAGTACTTC	CASSILWTDHFSYEQYF
12	TRBV28	once	TRBJ2-7	TRBD1	TGTGCCAGCAGCTCTTTGCCGGGACAGCCCTACTTC	CASSSLPGQPYF
14	TRBV9	.	TRBJ1-6	.	TGTGCCAGCAGCGTAAGGACGGGGGATTCACCCCTCCACTTT	CASSVRTGDSPLHF
13	TRBV28	.	TRBJ1-4	.	TGTGCCAGCAGGTCCTTACTCGGTGAAAAACTGTTTTTT	CASRSLLGEKLFF
14	TRBV24-1	.	TRBJ1-2	.	TGTGCCACCAGTGATCCAACAGCTAACTATGGCTACACCTTC	CATSDPTANYGYTF
15	TRBV27	once	TRBJ1-1	TRBD1	TGTGCCAGCAGTCCGCCGAAGGGGGCTGGCACTGAAGCTTTCTTT	CASSPPKGAGTEAFF
16	TRBV28	.	TRBJ2-7	TRBD2	TGTGCCAGCAGTTCCAGCGGGAGGGCCGTCTCTCTCGAGCAGTACTTC	CASSSSGRAVSLEQYF
12	TRBV10-3	many	TRBJ1-1	TRBD1	TGTGCCATCAGTGTACCAGGGGGCGAAGCTTTCTTT	CAISVPGGEAFF
15	TRBV4-3	.	TRBJ1-2	.	TGCGCCAGCAGCCCGCGATTGGGGGCAGATTATGGCTACACCTTC	CASSPRLGADYGYTF
14	TRBV10-3	once	TRBJ2-2	.	TGTGCCACCCGCAGGGAGGTGAACACCGGGGAGCTGTTTTTT	CATRREVNTGELFF
15	TRBV5-6	.	TRBJ2-7	.	TGTGCCAGCAGCTTGGGACTGACTGACAGCTACGAGCAGTACTTC	CASSLGLTDSYEQYF
14	TRBV19	.	TRBJ1-5	.	TGTGCCAGTAGTATAACTCGGGGGGACCAGCCCCAGCATTTT	CASSITRGDQPQHF
16	TRBV5-1	.	TRBJ2-3	.	TGCGCCAGCAGCCCTGGGGCGGGGTCTAGCACAGATACGCAGTATTTT	CASSPGAGSSTDTQYF
14	TRBV28	once	TRBJ2-3	TRBD2	TGTGCCAGCCAAAGGCCTAGCGGACCGGATACGCAGTATTTT	CASQRPSGPDTQYF
13	TRBV11-2	.	TRBJ1-5	.	TGTGCCAGCAGCTTAATTAATGATCAGCCCCAGCATTTT	CASSLINDQPQHF
12	TRBV2	.	TRBJ2-3	.	TGTGCCAGCAGTGTAAGGGGAGATACGCAGTATTTT	CASSVRGDTQYF
16	TRBV2	.	TRBJ1-5	.	TGTGCCACCAACCCCCCAGGGGCCGGAGGTCATCAGCCCCAGCATTTT	CATNPPGAGGHQPQHF
14	TRBV6-5	few	TRBJ1-4	TRBD1	TGTGCCAGCAGTACGGACAGGGCGGTCGGAAAACTGTTTTTT	CASSTDRAVGKLFF
14	TRBV2	few	TRBJ2-7	TRBD1	TGTGCCAGCAGCGCCGGGACAGGGTATCAGGAGCAGTACTTC	CASSAGTGYQEQYF
13	TRBV3-1/TRBV3-2	.	TRBJ1-1	.	TGTGCCAGCAGCCAAGGAGGGCACACTGAAGCTTTCTTT	CASSQGGHTEAFF
14	TRBV2	.	TRBJ1-1	TRBD1	TGTGCCAGCTCCGTCGGACAGGGAAACACTGAAGCTTTCTTT	CASSVGQGNTEAFF
14	TRBV7-9	.	TRBJ1-5	TRBD1	TGTGCCAGCAGCTTTGGACAGGGGGACTGGGCCCAGCATTTT	CASSFGQGDWAQHF
15	TRBV19	.	TRBJ2-3	.	TGTGCCAGTAGTCCCCGGGCAGGGGGCACAGATACGCAGTATTTT	CASSPRAGGTDTQYF
14	TRBV7-2	.	TRBJ1-1	.	TGTGCCAGCAGCCGTCCCGGAGGGAACACTGAAGCTTTCTTT	CASSRPGGNTEAFF
15	TRBV18	.	TRBJ2-7	TRBD1	TGTGCCAGCTCACCACCCGCAGGGGGCCACCACGAGCAGTACTTC	CASSPPAGGHHEQYF
14	TRBV9	.	TRBJ2-5	TRBD1	TGTGCCAGCAGCCCCGGACAGGGACGAGAGACCCAGTACTTC	CASSPGQGRETQYF